Presented here are 14 T cell receptor beta chains from one specimen sequenced in a study of beta chain features in type 1 diabetes. Study-wide points: Among all four CD4+ subsets, Type 1 diabetes patients had TCRB CDR3s that were moderately but significantly shorter.

The study reverse transcribed the entire isolated RNA, so it sequenced expressed TCRB transcripts. Generated by immunoSEQ multiplex PCR, the TCRdb table keeps only in-frame clones and is missing some. The sample carries roughly 730,000 clones, under 15% recorded once. These receptors lack a known antigen. The material sequenced was naive CD4+ T cells from blood. The receptors shown here come from a man aged 18 to 30 with type 1 diabetes.

This chain joins TRBV30 and TRBJ1-4, with D hard to call. V gave up 2 bases and J gave up 5 bases, with 3 bases separating them. CDR1 is GTSNPN, CDR2 SVGIG, per germline (reference sequence). The CDR3 extends over 11 amino acids. In nucleotides, the CDR3 is TGTGCCTGGAGTAAGAATGAAAAACTGTTTTTT. This sequence encodes CAWSKNEKLFF.

This clone came up a few times. The chain carries TRBV10-3 and TRBJ2-1; 8 nucleotides agree with TRBD2. Losses at the gene ends were 6 bases for V and 9 bases for J; bases not matched to a gene: 7. This CDR3 has 13 residues. Germline CDR1 is ENHRY and CDR2 is SYGVKD. The CDR3 nucleotides are TGTGCCATCAGCCGGGAGGGAAAGAGTGAGCAGTTCTTC. Protein product: CAISREGKSEQFF.

This clone was recorded a few times. One end of the junction is discordant with germline, which a read error may explain. V gene TRBV5-1 combines with J gene TRBJ1-2; D is ambiguous. The CDR3 totals 14 residues. Germline CDR1 is SGHRS and CDR2 is YFSETQ. In nucleotides, the CDR3 is TGTGCCAGCAGCTTGGCCCCGGAGGGAGGTGGCTACACCTTC. Amino acid sequence: CASSLAPEGGGYTF.

This clone has more than one count but fewer than ten. The chain joins TRBV9 to TRBJ2-7, with D unclear. This CDR3 region has 13 residues. The germline V gene encodes CDR1 SGDLS and CDR2 YYNGEE. Trimming removed 0 bases at V and 0 bases at J, with 4 bases between. The CDR3 DNA sequence: TGTGCCAGCAGCGTAGCATACTCCTACGAGCAGTACTTC. Protein: CASSVAYSYEQYF. The entire variable domain, with the rest obtained from reference TRBV9 and TRBJ2-7, is as follows: DSGVTQTPKHLITATGQRVTLRCSPRSGDLSVYWYQQSLDQGLQFLIQYYNGEERAKGNILERFSAQQFPDLHSELNLSSLELGDSALYFCASSVAYSYEQYFGPGTRLTVT.

For this clone: Other DNA sequences of this sample code for an identical CDR3. The J gene is TRBJ1-1, the V gene TRBV18; no clear D. The V gene's germline CDR1 is KGHSH and CDR2 LQKENI. Trimming left V 2 bases short and J 0 bases short, with 4 bases between. The CDR3 spans 13 residues. The CDR3 DNA is TGTGCCAGCTCACCAGGAGTGAACACTGAAGCTTTCTTT. Its protein is CASSPGVNTEAFF. The full variable domain, its missing parts supplied by reference TRBV18 and TRBJ1-1, is NAGVMQNPRHLVRRRGQEARLRCSPMKGHSHVYWYRQLPEEGLKFMVYLQKENIIDESGMPKERFSAEFPKEGPSILRIQQVVRGDSAAYFCASSPGVNTEAFFGQGTRLTVV.

This clone was detected a few times. The chain uses TRBV7-6 and TRBJ1-3; possibly TRBD1 for D (6 bases). From germline, CDR1 is SGHVS and CDR2 FNYEAQ. Trimming removed 4 bases at V and 7 bases at J, with 11 bases between. The CDR3 contains 13 residues. The CDR3 DNA is TGTGCCAGCAGCTGGGACATCGGGAACACCATATATTTT. Translating it yields CASSWDIGNTIYF.

This clone showed up just a few times. This chain connects TRBV19 to TRBJ2-7; a possible D gene is TRBD1 (6 bases). The CDR3 loop spans 14 amino acids. The V and J ends lost 3 bases and 3 bases respectively, with 12 bases between them. Germline V CDR1 and CDR2: LNHDA, SQIVND (reference sequence). The CDR3 DNA is TGTGCCAGTAGTATTTCTGCAGGGGTCTACGAGCAGTACTTC. It translates to CASSISAGVYEQYF.

For the CDR3, the DNA is TGTGCCAGCAGTGAATGGTCGGTAAAGGATGAAAAACTGTTTTTT. This gives the protein CASSEWSVKDEKLFF. V is TRBV25-1 and J is TRBJ1-4; no clear D. The CDR3 extends over 15 amino acids. V was pared by 1 base and J by 6 bases, with 12 bases between. CDR1 MGHDK and CDR2 SYGVNS come from the germline V gene.

The chain carries TRBV15 and TRBJ1-3; 9 nucleotides line up with TRBD1. This CDR3 region has 15 residues. CDR1 is LNHNV, CDR2 YYDKDF, per germline (reference sequence). The V gene end was trimmed by 11 bases and the J gene end by 2 bases; junction bases not matched to a gene: 10. The CDR3 reads CAASRDRATGNTIYF. CDR3 coding DNA: TGTGCCGCCTCTAGGGACAGGGCCACTGGAAACACCATATATTTT.

In this sample, this clone turned up a few times. Other DNA sequences in this specimen translate into the identical CDR3. The rearrangement joins TRBV6-6 to TRBJ1-5; D gene unclear. The CDR3 is 13 amino acids. Per germline, CDR1 MNHNY and CDR2 SVGAGI (reference sequence). Trimming took off 3 bases at V and 1 base at J, with 4 bases between the two ends. CDR3 loop: CASSYGSNQPQHF. The DNA of the CDR3 is TGTGCCAGCAGTTATGGGAGCAATCAGCCCCAGCATTTT.

This clone was seen more than once but under ten times. The same CDR3 can be traced to other DNA sequences in this sample. The rearrangement uses TRBV30 and TRBJ2-5; TRBD1 or TRBD2 may be the D gene (5 bases each). V gave up 2 bases and J gave up 2 bases, with 9 bases separating them. CDR1 and CDR2 (germline): GTSNPN, SVGIG (reference sequence). The CDR3 is made up of 13 amino acids. CDR3 loop: CAWSRGAQETQYF. CDR3 sequence (DNA): TGTGCCTGGAGTCGAGGGGCTCAAGAGACCCAGTACTTC.

The chain uses TRBV30 and TRBJ1-5; tentative D call: TRBD1 (6 bases). From germline, CDR1 is GTSNPN and CDR2 SVGIG (reference sequence). V was shortened by 1 base and J by 14 bases, with 12 bases between the two germline ends. The CDR3 sequence is 11 residues long. CDR3 amino acids: CAWSAGGVEHF. The DNA for the CDR3 is TGTGCCTGGAGTGCGGGGGGCGTAGAGCATTTT.

J is TRBJ1-1 and V is TRBV18; D may be TRBD1 (5 bases). In germline, CDR1 is KGHSH, CDR2 LQKENI. There are 16 residues in the CDR3. V was trimmed by 1 base and J by 4 bases, leaving 16 bases between them. CDR3 sequence reads: CASSPLDVGLSTEAFF. DNA for the CDR3: TGTGCCAGCTCACCACTCGACGTGGGGCTGAGCACTGAAGCTTTCTTT.

This chain uses TRBV5-6 with TRBJ2-3; weak D call: TRBD2 (5 bases). Germline loops: CDR1 SGHDT, CDR2 YYEEEE. V gave up 3 bases and J gave up 2 bases, with 10 bases separating them. The CDR3 sequence is 14 residues long. CDR3 residues: CASSSGRDTDTQYF. The CDR3, as DNA: TGTGCCAGCAGCTCGGGTCGGGACACAGATACGCAGTATTTT.